This T cell receptor beta chain was documented in a study of radiation and T cells in renal cell carcinoma. The time point is: blood 4 weeks post-SBRT, at nephrectomy. The treatment was: 15 Gy SBRT to primary tumor, nephrectomy 4 weeks later. Nephrectomy followed 15 Gy stereotactic body radiation by 4 weeks. The patient's renal cell carcinoma had clear cell pathology. This table comes from immunoSEQ multiplex PCR, and its TCRdb copy is limited to in-frame clones, with some not included. The sample holds about 83,000 clones; around four fifths are singletons and the top ten take more than 2%. In regard to this clone: Its target is not known.

Broader study findings: From baseline, blood top tumor clonotypes peaked at 2 weeks post-radiation. Baseline intratumoral clonotype presence is unknown without pretreatment biopsies.

This CDR3 spans 17 amino acids. Germline CDR1 reads MNHNS; CDR2 reads SASEGT. Trimming removed 4 bases from V and 1 base from J, with 19 bases in between. V is TRBV6-1 and J is TRBJ2-5, with a weak D call TRBD2 (6 bases). The receptor comes from a woman between 55 and 75 years old with renal cell carcinoma. The sequences come from blood, collected from a patient whose treatment included radiotherapy and nephrectomy. DNA of the CDR3: TGTGCCAGCAGTGCCCCCGACGGCAGGGAGGTCCAAGAGACCCAGTACTTC. Residues: CASSAPDGREVQETQYF.